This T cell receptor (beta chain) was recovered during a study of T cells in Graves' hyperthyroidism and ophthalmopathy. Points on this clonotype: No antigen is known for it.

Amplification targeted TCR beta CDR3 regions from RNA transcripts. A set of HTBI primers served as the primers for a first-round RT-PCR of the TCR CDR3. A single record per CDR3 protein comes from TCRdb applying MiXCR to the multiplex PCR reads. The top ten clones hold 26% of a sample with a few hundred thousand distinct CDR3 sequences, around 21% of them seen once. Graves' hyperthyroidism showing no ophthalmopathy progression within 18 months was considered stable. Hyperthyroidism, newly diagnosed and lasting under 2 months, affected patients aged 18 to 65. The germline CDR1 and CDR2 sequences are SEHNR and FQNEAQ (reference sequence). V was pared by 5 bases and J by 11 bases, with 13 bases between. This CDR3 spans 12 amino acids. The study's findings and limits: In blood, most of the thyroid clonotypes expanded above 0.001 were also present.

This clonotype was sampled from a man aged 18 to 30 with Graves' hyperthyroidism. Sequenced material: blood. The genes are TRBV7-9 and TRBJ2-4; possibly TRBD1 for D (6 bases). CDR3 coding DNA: TGTGCCAGCAGCCTAGGGACATCGCTTCAGTACTTC. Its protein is CASSLGTSLQYF.